What follows are 20 T cell receptor beta chains derived from one specimen sequenced in a study of blood T cell repertoires in COVID-19. The protocol was immunoSEQ multiplex PCR, while the TCRdb copy is restricted to in-frame clones and leaves out a portion. Seen here are under 350,000 clones, around 92% observed once, and the top ten hold 1.9%. The sequenced sample consisted of PBMCs or T cells enriched from blood (not recorded which). Receptors originate from a woman aged 55-75 years who had recovered from COVID-19.

The table lists this clone with a count of one. This chain links TRBV12-3 or TRBV12-4 with TRBJ2-5; D possibly corresponds to TRBD2 (6 bases). The germline V and J ends were trimmed by 2 bases and 5 bases, with 9 bases remaining between them. The CDR3 extends over 13 amino acids. CDR3 sequence reads: CASSLLARETQYF. In nucleotides, the CDR3 is TGTGCCAGCAGTTTACTAGCGCGGGAGACCCAGTACTTC.

The chain uses TRBV5-1 and TRBJ1-1, with D hard to call. V was shortened by 2 bases and J by 1 base, with 6 bases between the two germline ends. The CDR3 runs to 13 residues. Germline values: CDR1 SGHRS, CDR2 YFSETQ. In DNA, the CDR3 is TGCGCCAGCAGCTTCGAGGGGAACACTGAAGCTTTCTTT. It encodes CASSFEGNTEAFF.

The chain carries TRBV12-3 or TRBV12-4 and TRBJ1-2; tentative D call: TRBD1 (6 bases). This CDR3 contains 11 residues. Trimming took 4 bases from V and 8 from J, leaving 8 bases between them. The CDR3 coding sequence is TGTGCCAGCAGTTCAGGGGACGGCTACACCTTC. Translated: CASSSGDGYTF.

The rearrangement uses TRBV3-1 (or the pseudogene TRBV3-2) and TRBJ2-7; tentative D call: TRBD2 (6 bases). CDR1 is LGHDT and CDR2 is YNNKEL in the germline V gene (reference sequence). The CDR3 covers 15 residues. Trimming stripped 5 bases from V and 7 bases from J, with 21 bases between. CDR3 nucleotides: TGTGCCAGCAGCTTAGGTATCACTAGCCGCGGAGAGCAGTACTTC. This sequence encodes CASSLGITSRGEQYF.

The V call is TRBV10-1, the J call TRBJ2-1; 12 bases align to TRBD2. The CDR3 spans 16 residues. Germline values: CDR1 WNHNN, CDR2 SYGVQD (reference sequence). The trim removed 2 bases at V and 5 bases at J, leaving 4 bases unmatched. CDR3 in DNA: TGCGCCAGCAGTGAGCTAGCGGGAGGGAGAGACAATGAGCAGTTCTTC. Amino acid sequence: CASSELAGGRDNEQFF.

The CDR3 nucleotides read TGTGCCAGCAGCACATTCTCCGGGACAGGGGTAATCGAGCAGTACTTC. This codes for CASSTFSGTGVIEQYF. The chain carries TRBV5-8 and TRBJ2-7, with TRBD1 matching 10 bases. CDR1 SGHTS and CDR2 YDEGEE come from the germline V gene. V lost 4 bases, J lost 6 bases, and 13 bases stayed unmatched. The CDR3 consists of 16 residues. Using reference TRBV5-8 and TRBJ2-7 for the parts outside the CDR3, the full variable domain is EAGVTQSPTHLIKTRGQQATLRCSPISGHTSVYWYQQALGLGLQFLLWYDEGEERNRGNFPPRFSGRQFPNYSSELNVNALELEDSALYLCASSTFSGTGVIEQYFGPGTRLTVT.

The V call is TRBV9, the J call TRBJ1-1; 9 positions match TRBD1. V lost 4 bases to trimming and J lost 4 bases; unmatched junction nucleotides: 5. Germline V gene sequence: CDR1 SGDLS, CDR2 YYNGEE. The CDR3 length is 14 residues. CDR3 region: CASSPQGAFTEAFF. The CDR3 region has the DNA TGTGCCAGCAGCCCACAGGGGGCGTTCACTGAAGCTTTCTTT.

V gene TRBV19 combines with J gene TRBJ2-7; the D gene is possibly TRBD2 (5 bases). V was trimmed by 0 bases and J by 5 bases, leaving 8 bases between them. In germline, CDR1 is LNHDA, CDR2 SQIVND (reference sequence). The CDR3 runs 13 residues. The CDR3 reads CASSIDRGNEQYF. In DNA, the CDR3 is TGTGCCAGTAGTATAGATCGGGGAAACGAGCAGTACTTC.

The chain's CDR3 is CASSVVGQGPPYEQYF. CDR3 sequence (DNA): TGTGCCAGCAGCGTAGTCGGACAGGGGCCCCCCTACGAGCAGTACTTC. The chain combines TRBV9 with TRBJ2-7, with 9 bases matching TRBD1. CDR1 is SGDLS and CDR2 is YYNGEE in the germline V gene. This CDR3 comprises 16 residues. V shed 0 bases and J 2 bases; nucleotides not matched to a gene: 6.

Concerning this clone: At the DNA level, this CDR3 is encoded by other sequences in the same sample as well. The chain couples TRBV28 to TRBJ1-5, with D uncertain. V was trimmed by 1 base and J by 5 bases, leaving 3 bases between them. The CDR3 has 12 amino acids. CDR1 is MDHEN, CDR2 SYDVKM, per germline. CDR3: CASSLSDQPQHF. The CDR3 coding sequence is TGTGCCAGCAGTTTATCCGATCAGCCCCAGCATTTT.

The chain employs TRBV5-4 and TRBJ1-6; 8 nucleotides agree with TRBD1. The CDR3 loop spans 15 amino acids. The germline V gene encodes CDR1 SGHNT and CDR2 YYREEE (reference sequence). Trimming cost V 1 base and J 7 bases; bases outside gene matches: 4. The CDR3 spells CASSLQGAQNSPLHF. As DNA, the CDR3 is TGTGCCAGCAGCTTGCAGGGGGCCCAGAATTCACCCCTCCACTTT.

The chain employs TRBV2 and TRBJ2-2, with D possibly being TRBD2 (6 bases). V was cut by 6 bases and J by 5 bases, with 22 bases left in between. This CDR3 contains 17 residues. The germline CDR1 and CDR2 sequences are SNHLY and FYNNEI. The CDR3 reads CASSKHRDWRRTGELFF. The CDR3 DNA follows: TGTGCCAGCAGCAAACATCGGGACTGGCGACGGACCGGGGAGCTGTTTTTT.

Turning to this clone: This sample includes further DNA sequences coding for the same CDR3. The chain has TRBV18 and TRBJ1-1, with D perhaps TRBD1 (5 bases). The CDR3 is 13 amino acids. V was cut by 2 bases and J by 5 bases, with 9 bases left in between. Germline V lookup: CDR1 KGHSH, CDR2 LQKENI. The CDR3 DNA reads TGTGCCAGCTCACCATGGGGGGGGACTGAAGCTTTCTTT. This codes for CASSPWGGTEAFF.

The chain has TRBV6-5 and TRBJ1-3; D gene unclear. CDR3 length equals 15 residues. Deletions cut 11 bases from V and 0 bases from J, with 17 bases between. Germline-derived CDR1 and CDR2 are MNHEY and SVGAGI. CDR3 amino acids: CAATSWSISGNTIYF. Written as DNA, the CDR3 is TGTGCCGCCACTTCTTGGTCGATCTCTGGAAACACCATATATTTT.

This clone is a singleton in its sample. V and J are TRBV28 and TRBJ1-1, with a possible D match to TRBD1 (5 bases). V was cut by 4 bases and J by 4 bases, with 25 bases left in between. CDR1 MDHEN and CDR2 SYDVKM come from the germline V gene. The CDR3 length is 18 residues. The CDR3 DNA follows: TGTGCCAGCAGTTCTATAGCTCCTTCTTCCGGGGGGAGCACTGAAGCTTTCTTT. It yields the protein CASSSIAPSSGGSTEAFF. Variable domain in full (rest from reference TRBV28 and TRBJ1-1): DVKVTQSSRYLVKRTGEKVFLECVQDMDHENMFWYRQDPGLGLRLIYFSYDVKMKEKGDIPEGYSVSREKKERFSLILESASTNQTSMYLCASSSIAPSSGGSTEAFFGQGTRLTVV.

The CDR3 region has the DNA TGTGCCACGAGAGGGGGCAATGATTATCAGCCCCAGCATTTT. Translation: CATRGGNDYQPQHF. The chain couples TRBV27 to TRBJ1-5; TRBD1 matches 7 bases. The germline CDR1 and CDR2 sequences are MNHEY and SMNVEV (reference sequence). V lost 10 bases, J lost 5 bases, and 11 bases stayed unmatched. The CDR3 is 14 amino acids.

This clone has only one observation. The rearrangement uses TRBV5-5 and TRBJ1-2; D unclear. Per germline, CDR1 SGHKS and CDR2 YYEKEE (reference sequence). The CDR3 extends over 15 amino acids. The germline V and J ends were trimmed by 0 bases and 3 bases, with 12 bases remaining between them. CDR3 residues: CASSLGQTVYYGYTF. CDR3 DNA: TGTGCCAGCAGCTTGGGCCAGACTGTTTACTATGGCTACACCTTC.

The chain carries TRBV2 and TRBJ1-5, with a tentative D call TRBD1 (5 bases). CDR1 is SNHLY, CDR2 FYNNEI, per germline. V was cut by 6 bases and J by 2 bases, with 14 bases left in between. This CDR3 has 15 residues. In nucleotides, the CDR3 is TGTGCCAGCAGCTCGGGTTGGGGGGGCAATCAGCCCCAGCATTTT. Its translation: CASSSGWGGNQPQHF.

The chain combines TRBV7-9 with TRBJ2-1; TRBD2 aligns across 10 bases. There are 16 residues in the CDR3. The germline gives CDR1 SEHNR, CDR2 FQNEAQ (reference sequence). V lost 5 bases, J lost 7 bases, and 11 bases stayed unmatched. The CDR3 coding sequence is TGTGCCAGCAGCCAGCGCAGCGGGGGGGAAGAGAATGAGCAGTTCTTC. Amino acid sequence: CASSQRSGGEENEQFF. Full variable domain (missing parts from reference TRBV7-9 and TRBJ2-1): DTGVSQNPRHKITKRGQNVTFRCDPISEHNRLYWYRQTLGQGPEFLTYFQNEAQLEKSRLLSDRFSAERPKGSFSTLEIQRTEQGDSAMYLCASSQRSGGEENEQFFGPGTRLTVL.

A few counts support this clone. V gene TRBV28 combines with J gene TRBJ1-1, with D hard to call. The V gene lost 6 bases and the J gene lost 1 base, with 6 bases spanning the gap. From germline, CDR1 is MDHEN and CDR2 SYDVKM. The CDR3 length is 12 residues. The CDR3 region is CASRGENTEAFF. The CDR3 DNA follows: TGTGCCAGCAGGGGCGAGAACACTGAAGCTTTCTTT. Supplemented by reference TRBV28 and TRBJ1-1, the full variable domain reads DVKVTQSSRYLVKRTGEKVFLECVQDMDHENMFWYRQDPGLGLRLIYFSYDVKMKEKGDIPEGYSVSREKKERFSLILESASTNQTSMYLCASRGENTEAFFGQGTRLTVV.